A single sample gave rise to the 19 T cell receptor beta chains below, sequenced in a study of long-term antiretroviral therapy in people with HIV. With survey level as its setting, the immunoSEQ assay was v3.0. TCRdb's table, derived via immunoSEQ multiplex PCR, lists solely in-frame clones and lacks some. The table lists fewer than 20,000 clones, approximately 92% of them singletons, with approximately 9.1% in the top ten. Sequenced here: unsorted PBMCs, sampled 4.2 years after starting antiretroviral therapy. These receptors originate from a man aged 50 to 59 with HIV.

This clone was observed a single time. The chain joins TRBV30 to TRBJ1-5, with TRBD1 as a possible D gene (5 bases). The V gene lost 4 bases and the J gene lost 1 base, with 8 bases spanning the gap. Germline CDR1 GTSNPN, CDR2 SVGIG (reference sequence). This CDR3 is built from 13 residues. CDR3 sequence: CAWTAGSNQPQHF. The CDR3, as DNA: TGTGCCTGGACGGCAGGGAGCAATCAGCCCCAGCATTTT.

The CDR3: CASSTANTGNTIYF. Here the CDR3 DNA reads TGTGCCAGTAGTACCGCCAACACTGGAAACACCATATATTTT. The genes are TRBV19 and TRBJ1-3; D is uncertain. CDR1 and CDR2 (germline): LNHDA, SQIVND (reference sequence). Trimming took 4 bases from V and 2 from J, leaving 9 bases between them. This CDR3 is 14 amino acids long. The full variable domain, with the rest looked up from reference TRBV19 and TRBJ1-3, is DGGITQSPKYLFRKEGQNVTLSCEQNLNHDAMYWYRQDPGQGLRLIYYSQIVNDFQKGDIAEGYSVSREKKESFPLTVTSAQKNPTAFYLCASSTANTGNTIYFGEGSWLTVV.

V is TRBV19 and J is TRBJ2-6; TRBD2 matches at 8 bases. V trimming: 1 base; J trimming: 0 bases; junction bases outside the gene matches: 5. Germline values: CDR1 LNHDA, CDR2 SQIVND (reference sequence). The CDR3 runs 18 residues. This CDR3 is CASSIASGGNSGANVLTF. The CDR3 DNA follows: TGTGCCAGTAGTATAGCGAGCGGGGGAAACTCTGGGGCCAACGTCCTGACTTTC.

The rearrangement uses TRBV29-1 and TRBJ2-3, with 8 bases that match TRBD1. Germline values: CDR1 SQVTM, CDR2 ANQGSEA. J gave up 2 bases and V 6 bases, and 4 bases lay outside the gene matches. CDR3 length: 13 amino acids. DNA for the CDR3: TGCAGCGTGCACAGGGGGTACACAGATACGCAGTATTTT. Its translation is CSVHRGYTDTQYF.

This chain joins TRBV5-1 and TRBJ2-3; the D gene is possibly TRBD2 (6 bases). The germline CDR1 and CDR2 sequences are SGHRS and YFSETQ. The germline V and J ends were trimmed by 0 bases and 2 bases, with 13 bases remaining between them. The CDR3 covers 16 residues. The CDR3, as DNA: TGCGCCAGCAGCTTGGCAGTGGAGGGCCCCACAGATACGCAGTATTTT. Its protein is CASSLAVEGPTDTQYF.

This clone is a singleton in its sample. The V call is TRBV27, the J call TRBJ2-3; no firm D call. The V end was cut by 2 bases, the J end by 2 bases, with 8 bases between. CDR3 length equals 14 residues. The germline V gene has CDR1 MNHEY and CDR2 SMNVEV (reference sequence). The CDR3 nucleotides are TGTGCCAGCAGTTTACCCTCTGACACAGATACGCAGTATTTT. Translation: CASSLPSDTDTQYF.

This sequence joins TRBV7-8 and TRBJ1-1, with D unclear. Germline lookup yields CDR1 SGHVS and CDR2 FQNEAQ. V gave up 1 base and J gave up 1 base, with 7 bases separating them. The CDR3 spans 14 residues. The CDR3 loop reads CASSLGTANTEAFF. For the CDR3, the DNA is TGTGCCAGCAGCTTAGGGACGGCGAACACTGAAGCTTTCTTT.

CDR3 in DNA: TGTGCCAGCAGTGAGGGTAGCGGGGACACAGATACGCAGTATTTT. Amino acid sequence: CASSEGSGDTDTQYF. J is TRBJ2-3 and V is TRBV6-4; 8 positions agree with TRBD2. CDR3 length: 15 amino acids. Germline V lookup: CDR1 MRHNA, CDR2 SNTAGT. The junction had 4 bases not matched to a gene; V was cut back by 3 bases and J by 2 bases.

This rearrangement joins TRBV5-5 to TRBJ2-7; 12 nucleotides align to TRBD1. Trimming cost V 4 bases and J 5 bases; bases outside gene matches: 10. The CDR3 runs 16 residues. CDR1 and CDR2 from the germline V gene are SGHKS and YYEKEE (reference sequence). The CDR3 nucleotides read TGTGCCAGCAGCCAGTGGGGGGGACAGGGGGCTGACGAGCAGTACTTC. It codes for CASSQWGGQGADEQYF.

V and J are TRBV2 and TRBJ2-3; possible D gene TRBD2, 6 bases. CDR3 length: 13 residues. Germline V CDR1 and CDR2: SNHLY, FYNNEI. Trimming cost V 3 bases and J 7 bases, with 11 bases left between them. In DNA, the CDR3 is TGTGCCAGCAGTGAGGAGGGCGTGTATACGCAGTATTTT. Translated: CASSEEGVYTQYF.

The chain couples TRBV19 to TRBJ2-7, with TRBD2 matching 9 bases. This CDR3 has 14 amino acids. The V segment lost 4 bases and the J segment 0 bases; nucleotides outside the gene matches: 1. Germline loops: CDR1 LNHDA, CDR2 SQIVND (reference sequence). CDR3 region: CASSTAGGSYEQYF. CDR3 coding DNA: TGTGCCAGTAGTACAGCGGGGGGCTCCTACGAGCAGTACTTC.

The rearrangement links TRBV10-2 to TRBJ1-2, with unresolved D. CDR3 length: 14 amino acids. V was clipped by 3 bases and J by 4 bases, with 12 bases between them. Per germline, CDR1 WSHSY and CDR2 SAAADI. The CDR3 protein is CASSDIGVGYGYTF. The CDR3 DNA reads as TGCGCCAGCAGTGATATTGGGGTGGGCTATGGCTACACCTTC.

This rearrangement joins TRBV9 to TRBJ1-3; D remains ambiguous. This CDR3 is 13 amino acids long. The ends were cut back, 3 bases at V and 0 bases at J, with 4 bases in the middle. In germline, CDR1 is SGDLS, CDR2 YYNGEE. The CDR3 sequence is CASSAYSGNTIYF. DNA of the CDR3: TGTGCCAGCAGCGCATACTCTGGAAACACCATATATTTT.

This chain connects TRBV7-9 to TRBJ1-5; 7 positions match TRBD1. Germline CDR1 and CDR2: SEHNR and FQNEAQ (reference sequence). CDR3 length equals 14 residues. With V trimmed by 3 bases and J by 3 bases, 2 bases remained unmatched. The CDR3 DNA is TGTGCCAGCAGCTTGGACAGGAACAATCAGCCCCAGCATTTT. It yields the protein CASSLDRNNQPQHF. Looking up the rest from reference TRBV7-9 and TRBJ1-5 gives the full variable domain: DTGVSQNPRHKITKRGQNVTFRCDPISEHNRLYWYRQTLGQGPEFLTYFQNEAQLEKSRLLSDRFSAERPKGSFSTLEIQRTEQGDSAMYLCASSLDRNNQPQHFGDGTRLSIL.

This chain links TRBV7-3 with TRBJ2-2; D might be TRBD1 (6 bases). CDR3 length equals 16 residues. With 5 bases removed from V and 4 bases from J, the gap between germline ends came to 17 bases. Germline V gene data show CDR1 as SGHTA and CDR2 as FQGTGA. The CDR3 loop reads CASSPSRGLGTGELFF. The DNA for the CDR3 is TGTGCCAGCAGCCCATCGAGGGGGTTGGGCACCGGGGAGCTGTTTTTT.

The chain carries TRBV7-7 and TRBJ2-2; 8 positions agree with TRBD2. This CDR3 is built from 19 residues. Germline V gene sequence: CDR1 SSHAT, CDR2 FNYEAQ (reference sequence). V lost 0 bases to trimming and J lost 3 bases; unmatched junction nucleotides: 12. The DNA for the CDR3 is TGTGCCAGCAGCTTAGCTCGGGGGGGGCCTTTGCCTGACACCGGGGAGCTGTTTTTT. This codes for CASSLARGGPLPDTGELFF. The full variable domain, in which reference TRBV7-7 and TRBJ2-2 provide the parts outside the CDR3, is GAGVSQSPRYKVTKRGQDVTLRCDPISSHATLYWYQQALGQGPEFLTYFNYEAQPDKSGLPSDRFSAERPEGSISTLTIQRTEQRDSAMYRCASSLARGGPLPDTGELFFGEGSRLTVL.

V and J are TRBV30 and TRBJ1-3; D gene ambiguous. Germline CDR1 and CDR2: GTSNPN and SVGIG (reference sequence). The CDR3 length is 15 residues. The V end lost 0 bases, the J end lost 4 bases, and 13 bases lay between the germline ends. The CDR3 reads CAWSVGVGRGNTIYF. CDR3 bases: TGTGCCTGGAGTGTAGGTGTGGGGAGAGGAAACACCATATATTTT.

V gene TRBV27 combines with J gene TRBJ2-7; 11 nucleotides line up with TRBD1. The CDR3 contains 14 residues. CDR1 is MNHEY and CDR2 is SMNVEV in the germline V gene (reference sequence). The J segment lost 3 bases and the V segment lost 5 bases, leaving 3 bases of the junction unmatched. CDR3 sequence reads: CASSPGQGVYEQYF. CDR3 coding DNA: TGTGCCAGCAGTCCGGGACAGGGGGTCTACGAGCAGTACTTC.

V gene TRBV5-1 combines with J gene TRBJ1-2; the match to TRBD1 covers 8 bases. V was pared by 7 bases and J by 6 bases, with 11 bases of the junction left unmatched. Germline CDR1 SGHRS, CDR2 YFSETQ. The CDR3 is made up of 14 amino acids. The CDR3, as DNA: TGCGCCAGCTCCTTTGGACAGGGTCTAGATGGCTACACCTTC. Translation gives CASSFGQGLDGYTF.